These 31 T cell receptor beta chains were sequenced from one sample in a study of a mutant IDH1 vaccine in newly diagnosed glioma. The antigens of these receptors remain unknown. The time point denotes: week 47, end of study. Topical imiquimod was applied with each vaccine dose, which held 300 ug of mutant IDH1 20-mer peptide. Produced via immunoSEQ multiplex PCR; TCRdb's table is partial and in-frame only. The table records about 60,000 clones, 80% to 85% of them present only once. The sequencing here drew on PBMCs, taken from a glioma patient whose treatment included an IDH1 peptide vaccine. These receptors were collected from a woman in her fifties or sixties with glioma.

This sequence joins TRBV11-3 and TRBJ2-7, with a weak D call TRBD1 (6 bases). Trimming cost V 5 bases and J 0 bases, with 14 bases left between them. The CDR3 runs 15 residues. Germline V gives CDR1 SGHNT, CDR2 YENEEA. The CDR3 sequence is CASSLIGQSSYEQYF. CDR3 DNA: TGTGCCAGCAGCCTCATAGGACAGAGCTCCTACGAGCAGTACTTC.

V gene TRBV5-1 combines with J gene TRBJ2-1; D is undetermined. V was cut by 0 bases and J by 7 bases, with 11 bases left in between. The CDR3 has 14 amino acids. CDR1 and CDR2 from the germline V gene are SGHRS and YFSETQ. In nucleotides, the CDR3 is TGCGCCAGCAGCTTGGGAAGGAGTTTAAATGAGCAGTTCTTC. It encodes CASSLGRSLNEQFF.

This clone showed up just a few times. This chain connects TRBV9 to TRBJ1-1; D might be TRBD1 (6 bases). Germline lookup yields CDR1 SGDLS and CDR2 YYNGEE. With 3 bases removed from V and 1 base from J, the gap between germline ends came to 10 bases. This CDR3 has 14 residues. CDR3 sequence (DNA): TGTGCCAGCAGCGAGGGGGGAAAGAACACTGAAGCTTTCTTT. Protein sequence: CASSEGGKNTEAFF.

This clone appeared a few times. The rearrangement links TRBV11-3 to TRBJ1-1; unclear D gene. V gave up 4 bases and J gave up 2 bases, with 8 bases separating them. The CDR3 sequence is 13 residues long. Germline V CDR1 and CDR2: SGHNT, YENEEA. CDR3 sequence reads: CASSSLSNTEAFF. In nucleotides, the CDR3 is TGTGCCAGCAGCTCCCTCTCTAACACTGAAGCTTTCTTT.

The chain has TRBV4-1 and TRBJ2-7; tentatively, D is TRBD2 (5 bases). CDR3 length: 16 residues. The V end was cut by 0 bases, the J end by 1 base, with 13 bases between. CDR1 and CDR2 (germline): MGHRA, YSYEKL. The CDR3 is CASSQEGLASSYEQYF. CDR3 nucleotides: TGCGCCAGCAGCCAAGAAGGGCTAGCAAGTTCCTACGAGCAGTACTTC.

The chain joins TRBV5-6 to TRBJ2-5; 11 bases are a match to TRBD2. The V and J ends lost 4 bases and 1 base, in that order; junction bases with no gene match: 6. Germline CDR1 reads SGHDT; CDR2 reads YYEEEE. The CDR3 is 16 residues long. CDR3 in amino acids: CASSQRTSGLQETQYF. CDR3 in DNA: TGTGCCAGCAGCCAGCGGACTAGCGGGCTCCAAGAGACCCAGTACTTC. The full variable domain, its missing parts supplied by reference TRBV5-6 and TRBJ2-5, is DAGVTQSPTHLIKTRGQQVTLRCSPKSGHDTVSWYQQALGQGPQFIFQYYEEEERQRGNFPDRFSGHQFPNYSSELNVNALLLGDSALYLCASSQRTSGLQETQYFGPGTRLLVL.

This chain uses TRBV6-6 with TRBJ1-5; no reliable D call. The CDR3 is made up of 12 amino acids. Between the trimmed V and J ends, which lost 4 bases and 6 bases, there was a span of 7 bases. The germline V gene encodes CDR1 MNHNY and CDR2 SVGAGI (reference sequence). CDR3 DNA sequence: TGTGCCAGCAGTTCCCCAAGTCAGCCCCAGCATTTT. Encoded protein: CASSSPSQPQHF.

The chain combines TRBV5-4 with TRBJ1-1; the D gene is possibly TRBD1 (5 bases). This CDR3 spans 13 amino acids. Per the germline V gene, CDR1 is SGHNT and CDR2 is YYREEE (reference sequence). V dropped 7 bases and J dropped 0 bases, with 10 bases sitting between them. The CDR3 DNA sequence: TGTGCCAGCGGGACTGAACTGAACACTGAAGCTTTCTTT. Its translation is CASGTELNTEAFF.

This chain links TRBV7-2 with TRBJ2-7; D possibly uses TRBD1 or TRBD2 (5 bases each). The CDR3 is 15 amino acids. Per germline, CDR1 SGHTA and CDR2 FQGNSA. V was clipped by 4 bases and J by 2 bases, with 15 bases between them. The CDR3 is CASSYQRTLAYEQYF. In DNA, the CDR3 is TGTGCCAGCAGCTATCAGAGGACACTAGCCTACGAGCAGTACTTC. The full variable domain, rest sourced from reference TRBV7-2 and TRBJ2-7, is GAGVSQSPSNKVTEKGKDVELRCDPISGHTALYWYRQSLGQGLEFLIYFQGNSAPDKSGLPSDRFSAERTGGSVSTLTIQRTQQEDSAVYLCASSYQRTLAYEQYFGPGTRLTVT.

CDR3 nucleotide sequence: TGCGCCAGCAGAGTCAGGGTGAACACTGAAGCTTTCTTT. This sequence encodes CASRVRVNTEAFF. The V call is TRBV5-1, the J call TRBJ1-1; maybe TRBD1 (5 bases). The CDR3 extends over 13 amino acids. V was cut by 5 bases and J by 0 bases, with 8 bases left in between. Germline V gene sequence: CDR1 SGHRS, CDR2 YFSETQ.

This chain connects TRBV18 to TRBJ1-2, with 12 bases fitting TRBD1. The trim removed 1 base at V and 8 bases at J, leaving 11 bases unmatched. The CDR3 spans 17 residues. Per the germline V gene, CDR1 is KGHSH and CDR2 is LQKENI. The CDR3 loop reads CASSPQAPGQGANGYTF. The CDR3 nucleotides read TGTGCCAGCTCACCACAGGCTCCGGGACAGGGGGCCAACGGCTACACCTTC.

This clone was observed a handful of times. The chain uses TRBV5-1 and TRBJ1-6; D is undetermined. Germline V gene sequence: CDR1 SGHRS, CDR2 YFSETQ. V was clipped by 7 bases and J by 15 bases, with 8 bases between them. This CDR3 is built from 9 residues. The CDR3 DNA sequence: TGCGCCAGCCCCATAAACCTCCACTTT. Protein product: CASPINLHF.

The chain combines TRBV7-8 with TRBJ1-3, with 9 bases fitting TRBD1. V lost 6 bases, J lost 7 bases, and 7 bases stayed unmatched. Germline V CDR1 and CDR2: SGHVS, FQNEAQ. The CDR3 spans 14 residues. This CDR3 is CASRPNTGGNTIYF. In nucleotides, the CDR3 is TGTGCCAGCAGACCAAACACAGGGGGCAACACCATATATTTT.

This sequence joins TRBV5-1 and TRBJ2-3; 9 bases align to TRBD2. CDR3 size: 14 residues. Germline assignment: CDR1 SGHRS and CDR2 YFSETQ. Trimming cost V 1 base and J 5 bases; bases outside gene matches: 2. The CDR3: CASSLLAGQDTQYF. As DNA, the CDR3 is TGCGCCAGCAGCTTGCTAGCGGGGCAAGATACGCAGTATTTT.

The gene calls are TRBV6-1 and TRBJ1-3; D is unresolved. V dropped 8 bases and J dropped 8 bases, with 13 bases sitting between them. This CDR3 is built from 12 residues. Germline V gene sequence: CDR1 MNHNS, CDR2 SASEGT. The CDR3 loop is CASLTLGDTIYF. CDR3 DNA: TGTGCCAGCTTGACTCTTGGGGACACCATATATTTT.

The chain couples TRBV5-5 to TRBJ2-5, with 12 nucleotides matching TRBD2. CDR3 length equals 17 residues. J gave up 4 bases and V 4 bases, and 11 bases lay outside the gene matches. CDR1 and CDR2 (germline): SGHKS, YYEKEE (reference sequence). This CDR3 reads CASSPGASGGAAETQYF. The CDR3 DNA is TGTGCCAGCAGCCCCGGGGCTAGCGGGGGGGCGGCAGAGACCCAGTACTTC.

This chain links TRBV27 with TRBJ1-5, with 10 positions matching TRBD1. The CDR3 is made up of 15 amino acids. The V gene end was trimmed by 2 bases and the J gene end by 2 bases; junction bases not matched to a gene: 0. Germline loops: CDR1 MNHEY, CDR2 SMNVEV (reference sequence). The CDR3 sequence is CASSLGTGGNQPQHF. DNA of the CDR3: TGTGCCAGCAGTTTAGGGACAGGGGGCAATCAGCCCCAGCATTTT.

This chain links TRBV5-1 with TRBJ2-3; a weak D match, TRBD2 (5 bases). Trimming removed 4 bases from V and 2 bases from J, with 14 bases in between. The germline CDR1 and CDR2 sequences are SGHRS and YFSETQ. This CDR3 comprises 15 residues. The CDR3 DNA sequence: TGCGCCAGCAGCGCGGGCTCGGCGAACACAGATACGCAGTATTTT. Translation gives CASSAGSANTDTQYF.

The chain combines TRBV15 with TRBJ1-1; D is possibly TRBD1 (6 bases). The V gene's germline CDR1 is LNHNV and CDR2 YYDKDF (reference sequence). The length of the CDR3 is 12 residues. Trimming took 1 base from V and 11 from J, leaving 11 bases between them. CDR3 in amino acids: CATSRGRGSAFF. The CDR3 DNA reads as TGTGCCACCAGCAGAGGTAGGGGGTCGGCTTTCTTT.

The V call is TRBV6-5, the J call TRBJ2-3; TRBD2 is a possible D gene (5 bases). Trimming removed 5 bases at V and 3 bases at J, with 15 bases between. The germline gives CDR1 MNHEY, CDR2 SVGAGI. This CDR3 is 15 amino acids long. This CDR3 is CASSRRDRGTDTQYF. The CDR3 DNA is TGTGCCAGCAGTCGACGAGACCGGGGAACAGATACGCAGTATTTT.

The chain combines TRBV7-3 with TRBJ2-5; 9 positions agree with TRBD1. This CDR3 has 14 residues. The junction had 5 bases not matched to a gene; V was cut back by 5 bases and J by 4 bases. Germline loops: CDR1 SGHTA, CDR2 FQGTGA. Here the CDR3 DNA reads TGTGCCAGCAGCCTAAGGGGACAGGGAGAGACCCAGTACTTC. Translated: CASSLRGQGETQYF. Combining the CDR3 with reference TRBV7-3 and TRBJ2-5 gives the whole variable domain GAGVSQTPSNKVTEKGKYVELRCDPISGHTALYWYRQSLGQGPEFLIYFQGTGAADDSGLPNDRFFAVRPEGSVSTLKIQRTERGDSAVYLCASSLRGQGETQYFGPGTRLLVL.

J is TRBJ2-6 and V is TRBV5-6, with 10 bases fitting TRBD1. Losses at the gene ends were 0 bases for V and 0 bases for J; bases not matched to a gene: 6. Germline CDR1 SGHDT, CDR2 YYEEEE. The CDR3 contains 19 residues. The CDR3: CASSLERDRGPSGANVLTF. CDR3 sequence (DNA): TGTGCCAGCAGCTTGGAGCGGGACAGGGGTCCCTCTGGGGCCAACGTCCTGACTTTC.

The chain combines TRBV27 with TRBJ1-2; D perhaps matches TRBD1 (5 bases). Germline CDR1 MNHEY, CDR2 SMNVEV (reference sequence). The CDR3 covers 17 residues. V dropped 2 bases and J dropped 7 bases, with 23 bases sitting between them. Here the CDR3 reads CASSLPTVTPRRGGYTF. As DNA, the CDR3 is TGTGCCAGCAGTTTACCGACAGTAACCCCTCGAAGAGGTGGCTACACCTTC.

V usage is TRBV5-1 and J usage is TRBJ1-2, with 8 bases matching TRBD1. The CDR3 sequence is 13 residues long. The germline V gene has CDR1 SGHRS and CDR2 YFSETQ. J was trimmed by 6 bases and V by 5 bases; bases with no gene match: 6. CDR3 amino acids: CASSLTGVNGYTF. CDR3 DNA sequence: TGCGCCAGCAGTTTGACAGGGGTGAATGGCTACACCTTC.

This clone has a handful of counts. The J gene is TRBJ1-1, the V gene TRBV11-2; D is unclear. The germline V and J ends were trimmed by 7 bases and 0 bases, with 9 bases remaining between them. Germline CDR1 reads SGHAT; CDR2 reads FQNNGV. The CDR3 spans 13 residues. In DNA form, the CDR3 reads TGTGCCAGCACCCCCCGACTGAACACTGAAGCTTTCTTT. It specifies CASTPRLNTEAFF.

Only one count was recorded for this clone. The chain carries TRBV6-6 and TRBJ1-4; unclear D gene. The CDR3 runs 15 residues. The V end lost 6 bases, the J end lost 0 bases, and 11 bases lay between the germline ends. Germline values: CDR1 MNHNY, CDR2 SVGAGI (reference sequence). This CDR3 is CASREIDATNEKLFF. CDR3 in DNA: TGTGCCAGCAGGGAGATAGATGCAACTAATGAAAAACTGTTTTTT.

This chain connects TRBV5-6 to TRBJ1-2, with D possibly matching TRBD1 (5 bases). V lost 5 bases to trimming and J lost 4 bases, with 18 bases between them. Germline assignment: CDR1 SGHDT and CDR2 YYEEEE. The length of the CDR3 is 15 residues. CDR3 residues: CASSPGGVDTYGYTF. CDR3 in DNA: TGTGCCAGCAGTCCGGGGGGGGTTGATACCTATGGCTACACCTTC.

This chain uses TRBV6-1 with TRBJ2-6, with D maybe TRBD1 (6 bases). V lost 2 bases and J 2 bases, leaving 7 bases between the germline ends. The CDR3 spans 15 residues. CDR1 is MNHNS, CDR2 SASEGT, per germline. For the CDR3, the DNA is TGTGCCAGCAGTGAACAGGGGACTGGGGCCAACGTCCTGACTTTC. It codes for CASSEQGTGANVLTF.

V usage is TRBV7-9 and J usage is TRBJ2-2, with D tentatively TRBD1 (6 bases). V was cut by 3 bases and J by 2 bases, with 10 bases left in between. The CDR3 contains 15 residues. Per germline, CDR1 SEHNR and CDR2 FQNEAQ (reference sequence). CDR3 amino acids: CASSFGDTNTGELFF. DNA of the CDR3: TGTGCCAGCAGCTTTGGGGACACCAACACCGGGGAGCTGTTTTTT. The whole variable domain, remainder taken from reference TRBV7-9 and TRBJ2-2, is DTGVSQNPRHKITKRGQNVTFRCDPISEHNRLYWYRQTLGQGPEFLTYFQNEAQLEKSRLLSDRFSAERPKGSFSTLEIQRTEQGDSAMYLCASSFGDTNTGELFFGEGSRLTVL.

This clone was recorded once. V gene TRBV19 combines with J gene TRBJ1-5; D uncertain. Looked up from germline, CDR1 is LNHDA and CDR2 is SQIVND (reference sequence). The germline V and J ends were trimmed by 3 bases and 0 bases, with 9 bases remaining between them. This CDR3 spans 15 amino acids. The CDR3 bases are TGTGCCAGTAGTATCTCAGGAGATAGCAATCAGCCCCAGCATTTT. Its protein is CASSISGDSNQPQHF. Drawing the rest from reference TRBV19 and TRBJ1-5, the complete variable domain is DGGITQSPKYLFRKEGQNVTLSCEQNLNHDAMYWYRQDPGQGLRLIYYSQIVNDFQKGDIAEGYSVSREKKESFPLTVTSAQKNPTAFYLCASSISGDSNQPQHFGDGTRLSIL.

The genes are TRBV28 and TRBJ1-2; D gene unclear. Germline CDR1 reads MDHEN; CDR2 reads SYDVKM. V shed 3 bases and J shed 3 bases, with 8 bases lying between them. The CDR3 runs 13 residues. CDR3 amino acids: CASSFEPDYGYTF. CDR3 nucleotide sequence: TGTGCCAGCAGTTTCGAGCCCGACTATGGCTACACCTTC.